This T cell receptor (beta chain) was sequenced during a study of T cell responses to AZD1222 COVID-19 vaccine. Points from the study as a whole: The sample set comprised mostly white British donors with more females, and clonal diversity was possibly underestimated. Seropositivity was recorded at baseline in only a handful of AZD1222 recipients. Spike-spanning, vaccine-associated CD4 TCRs were dominant at 160-218 and 743-854.

Points on this clone: Its specificity is not known.

The assay was immunoSEQ multiplex PCR, and TCRdb's table has in-frame clones only and misses some. The sample lists under 95,000 clones, around 90% seen once, with around 10% in the top ten. CDR1 LGHDT and CDR2 YNNKEL come from the germline V gene (reference sequence). V was pared by 5 bases and J by 3 bases, with 9 bases of the junction left unmatched. The CDR3 spans 16 residues. V is TRBV3-1 (or the pseudogene TRBV3-2) and J is TRBJ1-3; 8 nucleotides match TRBD1. The clonotype originates from an adult who received the AZD1222 COVID-19 vaccine. The material sequenced was peripheral blood, taken 28 days after the second AZD1222 dose. Here the CDR3 reads CASSYTGQGSGNTIYF. CDR3 sequence (DNA): TGTGCCAGCAGCTACACCGGACAGGGAAGTGGAAACACCATATATTTT.